This TCR beta chain originates from a study of tissue T cells after allogeneic stem cell transplantation. Notes on the study in general: Tissue-detected TCR repertoire was only partly captured by blood and spleen T cells.

Measured with immunoSEQ multiplex PCR; TCRdb has only the in-frame clones, and not every one. The repertoire includes several thousand clones, roughly half of them detected once, and around 7% sits in the top ten. This clone was picked up a small number of times. Its antigen remains unknown. Gene labels here are mouse ones. The CDR3 end is not reached by the read, which stops 1 residue before it; the germline J gene fills it in. Indicated time point: mouse harvest day 7 after allogeneic transplant. Each mouse received 10^7 T-cell-depleted marrow cells plus 10^6 splenic CD5+ T cells by tail vein. Mice had MHC-mismatched B6 into BALB/c GVHD, sampled day 7 or 14. The CDR3 loop spans 12 amino acids. CDR1 and CDR2 (germline): NSQYPW, LRSPGD (reference sequence). Trimming stripped 4 bases from V and 3 bases from J, with 6 bases between.

The sample was gut tissue. This clonotype was sampled from a female BALB/c mouse given C57BL/6 T cells with graft-versus-host disease after an allogeneic hematopoietic cell transplant. This rearrangement joins TRBV1 to TRBJ1-1, with D tentatively TRBD1 (5 bases). The chain's CDR3 is CTCSVTDTEVFF. The sequenced CDR3 bases are TGCACCTGCAGTGTGACAGACACAGAAGTCTTC.